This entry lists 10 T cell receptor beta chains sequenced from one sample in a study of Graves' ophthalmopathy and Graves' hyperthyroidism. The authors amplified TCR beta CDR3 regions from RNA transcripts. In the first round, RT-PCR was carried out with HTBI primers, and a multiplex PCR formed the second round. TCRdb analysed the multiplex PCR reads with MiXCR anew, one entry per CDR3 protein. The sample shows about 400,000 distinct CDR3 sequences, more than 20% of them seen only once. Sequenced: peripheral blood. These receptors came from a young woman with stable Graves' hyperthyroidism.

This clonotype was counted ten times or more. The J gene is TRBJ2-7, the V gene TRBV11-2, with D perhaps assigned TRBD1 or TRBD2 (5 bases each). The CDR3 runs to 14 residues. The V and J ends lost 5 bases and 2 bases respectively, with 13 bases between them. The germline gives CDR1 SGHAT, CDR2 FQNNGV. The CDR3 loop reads CASSQLDRPYEQYF. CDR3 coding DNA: TGTGCCAGCAGCCAACTAGACAGACCCTACGAGCAGTACTTC.

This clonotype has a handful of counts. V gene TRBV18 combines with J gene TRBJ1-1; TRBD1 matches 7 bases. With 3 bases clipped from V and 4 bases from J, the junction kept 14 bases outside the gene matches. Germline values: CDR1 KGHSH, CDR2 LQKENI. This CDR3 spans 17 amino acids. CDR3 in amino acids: CASSPIGTGAKGTEAFF. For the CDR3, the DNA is TGTGCCAGCTCACCGATCGGAACAGGGGCTAAGGGCACTGAAGCTTTCTTT.

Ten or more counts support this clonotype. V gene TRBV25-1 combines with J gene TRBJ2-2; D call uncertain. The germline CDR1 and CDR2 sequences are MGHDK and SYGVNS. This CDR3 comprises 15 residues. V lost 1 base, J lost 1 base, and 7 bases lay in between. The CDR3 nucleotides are TGTGCCAGCAGTGAATTTTCAGGGAACACCGGGGAGCTGTTTTTT. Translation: CASSEFSGNTGELFF.

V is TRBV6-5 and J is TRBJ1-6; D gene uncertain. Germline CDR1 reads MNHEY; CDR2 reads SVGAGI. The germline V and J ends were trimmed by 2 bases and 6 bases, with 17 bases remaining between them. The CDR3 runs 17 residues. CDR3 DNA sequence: TGTGCCAGCAGTTACGGTTTCTTGGTTACGGGTAATTCACCCCTCCACTTT. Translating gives CASSYGFLVTGNSPLHF.

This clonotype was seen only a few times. The CDR3 protein is CASSLEGYQETQYF. The CDR3, as DNA: TGCGCCAGCAGCTTGGAGGGGTATCAAGAGACCCAGTACTTC. V usage is TRBV5-1 and J usage is TRBJ2-5, with D possibly TRBD1 on 5 matching bases. Germline values: CDR1 SGHRS, CDR2 YFSETQ. Trimming took off 0 bases at V and 2 bases at J, with 8 bases between the two ends. The length of the CDR3 is 14 residues.

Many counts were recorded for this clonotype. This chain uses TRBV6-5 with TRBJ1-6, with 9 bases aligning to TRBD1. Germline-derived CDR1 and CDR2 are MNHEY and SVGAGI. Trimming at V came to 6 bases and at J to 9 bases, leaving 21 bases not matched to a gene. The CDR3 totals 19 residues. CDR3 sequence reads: CASRSPGGRDRVRRSPLHF. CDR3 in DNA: TGTGCCAGCAGGTCACCCGGTGGACGGGACAGGGTGCGCCGTTCACCCCTCCACTTT.

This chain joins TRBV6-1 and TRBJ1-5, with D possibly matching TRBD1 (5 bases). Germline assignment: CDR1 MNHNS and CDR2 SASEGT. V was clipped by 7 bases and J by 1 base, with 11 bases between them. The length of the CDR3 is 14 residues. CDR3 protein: CASTTRGSNQPQHF. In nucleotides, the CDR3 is TGTGCCAGCACGACCCGGGGGAGCAATCAGCCCCAGCATTTT.

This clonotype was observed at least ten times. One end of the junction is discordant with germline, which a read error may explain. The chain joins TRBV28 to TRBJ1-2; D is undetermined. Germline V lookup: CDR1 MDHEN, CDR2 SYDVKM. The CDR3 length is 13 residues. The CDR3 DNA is TGTGCCAGCAGGGGTGGGAGGGAGGATGGCGACACCTTC. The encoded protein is CASRGGREDGDTF.

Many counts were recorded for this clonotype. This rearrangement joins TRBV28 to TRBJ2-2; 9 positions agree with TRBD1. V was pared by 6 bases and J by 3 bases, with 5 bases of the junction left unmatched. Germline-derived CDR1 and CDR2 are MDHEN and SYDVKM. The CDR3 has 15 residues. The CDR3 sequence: CASRSGTGHTGELFF. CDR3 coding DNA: TGTGCCAGCAGATCCGGGACAGGGCACACCGGGGAGCTGTTTTTT.

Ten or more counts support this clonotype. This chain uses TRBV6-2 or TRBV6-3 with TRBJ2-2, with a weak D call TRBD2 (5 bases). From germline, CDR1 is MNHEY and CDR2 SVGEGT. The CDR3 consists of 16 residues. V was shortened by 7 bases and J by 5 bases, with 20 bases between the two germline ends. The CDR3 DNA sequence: TGTGCCAGCAAGCGGAGAGGGAGCGTGAATACCGGGGAGCTGTTTTTT. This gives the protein CASKRRGSVNTGELFF.